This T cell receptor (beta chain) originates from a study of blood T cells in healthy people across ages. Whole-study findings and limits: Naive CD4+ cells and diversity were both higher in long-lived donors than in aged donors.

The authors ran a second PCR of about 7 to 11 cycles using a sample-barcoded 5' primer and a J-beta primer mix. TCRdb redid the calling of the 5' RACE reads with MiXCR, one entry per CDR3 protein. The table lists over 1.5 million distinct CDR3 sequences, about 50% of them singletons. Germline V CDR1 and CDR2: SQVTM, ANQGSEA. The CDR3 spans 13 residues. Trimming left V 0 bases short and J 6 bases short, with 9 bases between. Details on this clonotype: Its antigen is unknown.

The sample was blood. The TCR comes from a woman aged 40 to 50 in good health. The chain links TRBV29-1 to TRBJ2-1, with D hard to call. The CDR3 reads CSVEEVTANEQFF. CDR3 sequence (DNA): TGCAGCGTTGAAGAGGTCACAGCCAATGAGCAGTTCTTC.